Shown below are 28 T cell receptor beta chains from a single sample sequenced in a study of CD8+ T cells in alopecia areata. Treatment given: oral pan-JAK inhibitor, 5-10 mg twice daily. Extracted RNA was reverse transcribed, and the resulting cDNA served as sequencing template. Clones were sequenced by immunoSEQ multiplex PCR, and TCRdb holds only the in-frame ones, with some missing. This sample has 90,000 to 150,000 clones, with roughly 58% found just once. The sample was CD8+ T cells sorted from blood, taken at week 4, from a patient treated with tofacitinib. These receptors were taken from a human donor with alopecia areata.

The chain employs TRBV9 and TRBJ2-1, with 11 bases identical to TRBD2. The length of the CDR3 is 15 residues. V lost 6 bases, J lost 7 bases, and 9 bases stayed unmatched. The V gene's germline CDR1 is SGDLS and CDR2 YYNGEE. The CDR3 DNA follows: TGTGCCAGCAACTCACTAGCGGGGGCCGGGAATGAGCAGTTCTTC. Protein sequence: CASNSLAGAGNEQFF.

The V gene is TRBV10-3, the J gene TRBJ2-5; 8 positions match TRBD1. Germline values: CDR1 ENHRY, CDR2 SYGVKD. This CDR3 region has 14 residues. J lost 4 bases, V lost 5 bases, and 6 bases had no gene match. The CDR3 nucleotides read TGTGCCATCAGTCTGGACAGGGTAGGAGAGACCCAGTACTTC. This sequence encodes CAISLDRVGETQYF.

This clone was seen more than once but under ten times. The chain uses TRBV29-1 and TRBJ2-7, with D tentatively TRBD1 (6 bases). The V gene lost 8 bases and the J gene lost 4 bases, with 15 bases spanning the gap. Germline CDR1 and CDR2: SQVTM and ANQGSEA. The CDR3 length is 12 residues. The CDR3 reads CSIVGTGYEQYF. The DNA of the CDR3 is TGCAGCATTGTGGGAACAGGGTACGAGCAGTACTTC.

In DNA, the CDR3 is TGCAGCGTTCGAGGGACCGTTGAATACGAGCAGTACTTC. Residues: CSVRGTVEYEQYF. The chain is built from TRBV29-1 and TRBJ2-7; D assignment may be TRBD1 or TRBD2 (5 bases each). This CDR3 has 13 amino acids. V was pared by 5 bases and J by 4 bases, with 15 bases between. From germline, CDR1 is SQVTM and CDR2 ANQGSEA.

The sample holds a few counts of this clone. The CDR3 DNA sequence: TGCAGCGCACATAACAATGAGCAGTTCTTC. Its protein product is CSAHNNEQFF. The chain joins TRBV29-1 to TRBJ2-1; no clear D gene. Germline V gives CDR1 SQVTM, CDR2 ANQGSEA. Trimming left V 7 bases short and J 5 bases short, with 6 bases between. The length of the CDR3 is 10 residues.

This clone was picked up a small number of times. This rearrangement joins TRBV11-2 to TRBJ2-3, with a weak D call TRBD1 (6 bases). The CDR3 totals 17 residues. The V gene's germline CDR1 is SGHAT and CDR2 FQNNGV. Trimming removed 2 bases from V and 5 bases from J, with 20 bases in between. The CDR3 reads CASSLPFTLTGQDTQYF. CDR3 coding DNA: TGTGCCAGCAGCTTACCCTTTACCCTGACAGGTCAAGATACGCAGTATTTT.

The CDR3 DNA reads as TGCGCCAGCAGCCAAGATCGGACAGGGGGCCAGGAGGCTTTCTTT. The encoded protein is CASSQDRTGGQEAFF. The rearrangement joins TRBV4-3 to TRBJ1-1, with 11 bases fitting TRBD1. The CDR3 covers 15 residues. With 0 bases clipped from V and 11 bases from J, the junction kept 8 bases outside the gene matches. In germline, CDR1 is LGHNA, CDR2 YSLEER.

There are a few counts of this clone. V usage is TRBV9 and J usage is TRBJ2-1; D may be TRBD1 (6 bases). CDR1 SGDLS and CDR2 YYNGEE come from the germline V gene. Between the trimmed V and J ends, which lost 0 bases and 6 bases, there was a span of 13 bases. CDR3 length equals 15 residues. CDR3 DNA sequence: TGTGCCAGCAGCGTAGGGCCAGGGGTATTCAATGAGCAGTTCTTC. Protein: CASSVGPGVFNEQFF.

DNA for the CDR3: TGTGCCAGCAGCTTAGAAGAGTGGGGCTTAGGATCCTACAATGAGCAGTTCTTC. Amino acid sequence: CASSLEEWGLGSYNEQFF. J is TRBJ2-1 and V is TRBV11-2, with D tentatively TRBD1 (5 bases). Germline V lookup: CDR1 SGHAT, CDR2 FQNNGV. The ends were cut back, 0 bases at V and 1 base at J, with 16 bases in the middle. The CDR3 loop spans 18 amino acids.

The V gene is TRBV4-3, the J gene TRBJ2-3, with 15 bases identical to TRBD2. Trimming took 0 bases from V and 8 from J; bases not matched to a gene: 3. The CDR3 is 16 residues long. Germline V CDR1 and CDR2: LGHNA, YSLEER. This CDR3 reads CASSQDRTSGGVTQYF. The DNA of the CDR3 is TGCGCCAGCAGCCAAGATCGGACTAGCGGGGGGGTTACGCAGTATTTT.

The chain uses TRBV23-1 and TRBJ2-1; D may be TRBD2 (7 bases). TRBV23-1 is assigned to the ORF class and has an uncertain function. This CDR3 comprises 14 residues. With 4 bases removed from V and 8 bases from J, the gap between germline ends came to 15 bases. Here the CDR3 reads CASSLGGARYEQFF. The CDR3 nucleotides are TGCGCCAGCAGTCTGGGGGGGGCGAGATATGAGCAGTTCTTC.

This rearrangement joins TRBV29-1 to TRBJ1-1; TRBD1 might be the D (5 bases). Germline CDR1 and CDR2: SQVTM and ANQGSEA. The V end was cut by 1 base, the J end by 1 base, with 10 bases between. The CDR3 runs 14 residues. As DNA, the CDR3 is TGCAGCGTTGAAGTTCCGGACACGAACACTGAAGCTTTCTTT. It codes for CSVEVPDTNTEAFF.

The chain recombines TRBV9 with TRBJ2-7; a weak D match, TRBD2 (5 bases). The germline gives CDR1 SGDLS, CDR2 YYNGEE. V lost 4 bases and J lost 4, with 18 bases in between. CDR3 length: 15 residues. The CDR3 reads CASSSAVGLGYEQYF. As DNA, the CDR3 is TGTGCCAGCAGCTCCGCCGTAGGACTGGGATACGAGCAGTACTTC. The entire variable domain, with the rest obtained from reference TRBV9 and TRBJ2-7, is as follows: DSGVTQTPKHLITATGQRVTLRCSPRSGDLSVYWYQQSLDQGLQFLIQYYNGEERAKGNILERFSAQQFPDLHSELNLSSLELGDSALYFCASSSAVGLGYEQYFGPGTRLTVT.

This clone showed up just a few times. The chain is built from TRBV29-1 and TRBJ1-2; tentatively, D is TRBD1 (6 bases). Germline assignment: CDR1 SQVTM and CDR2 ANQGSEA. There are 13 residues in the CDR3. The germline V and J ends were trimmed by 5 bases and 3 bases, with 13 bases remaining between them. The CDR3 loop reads CSVRDPGDYGYTF. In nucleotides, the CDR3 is TGCAGCGTTCGGGACCCAGGGGACTATGGCTACACCTTC.

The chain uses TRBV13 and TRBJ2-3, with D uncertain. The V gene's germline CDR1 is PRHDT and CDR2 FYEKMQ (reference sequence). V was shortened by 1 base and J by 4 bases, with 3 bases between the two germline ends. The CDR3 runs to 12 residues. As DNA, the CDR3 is TGTGCCAGCAGCTTAGTGTCAGATACGCAGTATTTT. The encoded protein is CASSLVSDTQYF.

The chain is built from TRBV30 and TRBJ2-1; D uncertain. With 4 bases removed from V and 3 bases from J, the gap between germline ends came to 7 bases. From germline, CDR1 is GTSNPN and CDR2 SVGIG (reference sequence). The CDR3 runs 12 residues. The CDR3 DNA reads TGTGCCTGGACGGTTAACTACAATGAGCAGTTCTTC. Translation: CAWTVNYNEQFF.

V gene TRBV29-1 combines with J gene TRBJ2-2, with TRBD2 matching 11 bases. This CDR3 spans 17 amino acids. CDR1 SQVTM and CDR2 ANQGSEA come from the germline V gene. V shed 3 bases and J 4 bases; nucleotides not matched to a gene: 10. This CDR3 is CSVEMVLAGAITGELFF. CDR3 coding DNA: TGCAGCGTTGAGATGGTACTAGCGGGGGCCATCACCGGGGAGCTGTTTTTT.

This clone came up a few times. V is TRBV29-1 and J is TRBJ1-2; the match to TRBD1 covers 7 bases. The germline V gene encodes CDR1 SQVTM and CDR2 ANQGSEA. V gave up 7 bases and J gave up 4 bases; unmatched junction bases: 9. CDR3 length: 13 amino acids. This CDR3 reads CSAGPRGIYGYTF. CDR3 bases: TGCAGCGCGGGACCCAGGGGGATCTATGGCTACACCTTC.

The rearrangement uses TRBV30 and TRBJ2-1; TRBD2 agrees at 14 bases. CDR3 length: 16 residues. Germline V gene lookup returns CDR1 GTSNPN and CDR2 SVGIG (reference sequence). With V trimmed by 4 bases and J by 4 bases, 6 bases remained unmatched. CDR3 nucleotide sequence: TGTGCCTGGACCTCGGGACTAGCGGGGGCGTACAATGAGCAGTTCTTC. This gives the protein CAWTSGLAGAYNEQFF.

In nucleotides, the CDR3 is TGCAGCGTTGAAGGGGTCGCGACAGGGTGGGCTAACACTGAAGCTTTCTTT. Residues: CSVEGVATGWANTEAFF. V usage is TRBV29-1 and J usage is TRBJ1-1, with 7 positions matching TRBD1. The CDR3 runs to 17 residues. Trimming took 1 base from V and 2 from J; bases not matched to a gene: 13. Germline V CDR1 and CDR2: SQVTM, ANQGSEA.

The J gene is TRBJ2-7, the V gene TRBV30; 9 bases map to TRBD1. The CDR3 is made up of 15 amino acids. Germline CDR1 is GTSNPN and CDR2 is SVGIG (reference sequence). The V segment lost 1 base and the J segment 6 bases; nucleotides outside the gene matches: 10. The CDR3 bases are TGTGCCTGGAGTGCGGGTGCGACAGGGGGGTCCGAGCAGTACTTC. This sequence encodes CAWSAGATGGSEQYF.

CDR3 sequence (DNA): TGCAGCGTTGAAGTAGGGACCAACACTGAAGCTTTCTTT. It codes for CSVEVGTNTEAFF. V gene TRBV29-1 combines with J gene TRBJ1-1; a weak D match, TRBD1 (5 bases). Looked up from germline, CDR1 is SQVTM and CDR2 is ANQGSEA. There are 13 residues in the CDR3. V lost 1 base and J 2 bases, leaving 8 bases between the germline ends. Full variable domain (missing parts from reference TRBV29-1 and TRBJ1-1): SAVISQKPSRDICQRGTSLTIQCQVDSQVTMMFWYRQQPGQSLTLIATANQGSEATYESGFVIDKFPISRPNLTFSTLTVSNMSPEDSSIYLCSVEVGTNTEAFFGQGTRLTVV.

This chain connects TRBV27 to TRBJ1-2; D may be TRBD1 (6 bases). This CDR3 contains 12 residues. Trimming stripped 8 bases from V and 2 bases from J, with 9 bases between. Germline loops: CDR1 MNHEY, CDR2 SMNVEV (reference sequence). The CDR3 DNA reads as TGTGCCAGCGGGACATACAACTATGGCTACACCTTC. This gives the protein CASGTYNYGYTF.

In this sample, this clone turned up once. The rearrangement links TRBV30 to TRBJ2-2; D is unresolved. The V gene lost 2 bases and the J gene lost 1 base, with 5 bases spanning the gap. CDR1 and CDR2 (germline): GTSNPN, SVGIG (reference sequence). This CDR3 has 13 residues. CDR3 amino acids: CAWSTRNTGELFF. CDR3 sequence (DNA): TGTGCCTGGAGTACCAGGAACACCGGGGAGCTGTTTTTT.

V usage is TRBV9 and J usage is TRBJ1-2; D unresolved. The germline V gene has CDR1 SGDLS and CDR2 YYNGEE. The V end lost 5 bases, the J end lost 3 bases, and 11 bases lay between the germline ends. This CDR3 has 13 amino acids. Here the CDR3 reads CASRGIGYYGYTF. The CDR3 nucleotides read TGTGCCAGCAGGGGGATTGGATACTATGGCTACACCTTC.

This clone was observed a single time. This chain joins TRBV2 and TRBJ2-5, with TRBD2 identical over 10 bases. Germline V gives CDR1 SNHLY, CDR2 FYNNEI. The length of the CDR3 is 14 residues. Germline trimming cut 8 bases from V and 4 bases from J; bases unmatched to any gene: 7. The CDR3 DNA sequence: TGTGCCAGCTCACTAGCGGGGAATCGAGAGACCCAGTACTTC. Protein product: CASSLAGNRETQYF.

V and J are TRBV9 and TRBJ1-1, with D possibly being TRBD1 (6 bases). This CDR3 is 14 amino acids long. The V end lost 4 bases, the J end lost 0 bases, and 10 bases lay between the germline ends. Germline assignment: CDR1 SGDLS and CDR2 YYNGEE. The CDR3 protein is CASSPGQLNTEAFF. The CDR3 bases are TGTGCCAGCAGCCCAGGACAGTTGAACACTGAAGCTTTCTTT.

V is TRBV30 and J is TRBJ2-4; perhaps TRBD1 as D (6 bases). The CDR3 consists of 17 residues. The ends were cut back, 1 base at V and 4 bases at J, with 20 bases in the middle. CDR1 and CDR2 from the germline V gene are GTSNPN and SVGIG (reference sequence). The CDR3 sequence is CAWSDSPSTGSKNIQYF. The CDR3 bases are TGTGCCTGGAGTGATTCTCCGAGTACAGGGTCGAAAAACATTCAGTACTTC.